This T cell receptor (beta chain) was found in a study of blood T cell repertoires in COVID-19. At the level of the study: The analysed material was cDNA or gDNA that came from T cells, B-cell-depleted T cells, or PBMCs.

Seattle patients were enrolled while actively infected and followed longitudinally. Repertoires were generated with immunoSEQ multiplex PCR, while TCRdb's copy carries only in-frame clones and drops some. The sample gives 200,000 to 250,000 clones, around 89% of which show up once; under 3.5% is in the top ten. The CDR3 length is 15 residues. Per germline, CDR1 SGHNT and CDR2 YYREEE (reference sequence). V lost 4 bases to trimming and J lost 4 bases, with 16 bases between them. Material: peripheral blood. The sequence derives from a man younger than 40 with COVID-19, enrolled during active disease. The chain joins TRBV5-4 to TRBJ2-3; the D gene is possibly TRBD1 (8 bases). The CDR3 sequence is CASSLRTGRADTQYF. CDR3 nucleotides: TGTGCCAGCAGCCTCCGGACAGGGAGGGCAGATACGCAGTATTTT. The variable domain in full, with the rest retrieved from reference TRBV5-4 and TRBJ2-3, is ETGVTQSPTHLIKTRGQQVTLRCSSQSGHNTVSWYQQALGQGPQFIFQYYREEENGRGNFPPRFSGLQFPNYSSELNVNALELDDSALYLCASSLRTGRADTQYFGPGTRLTVL.